These 29 T cell receptor beta chains came from one sample sequenced in a study of blood T cells in healthy people across ages. A second PCR, run for roughly 7 to 11 cycles, used a sample-barcoded 5' primer plus a J-beta primer mix. TCRdb re-derived calls from the 5' RACE reads in MiXCR, one entry per CDR3 protein. The table includes 1.5 million or so distinct CDR3 sequences, approximately 42% detected once. Sequenced input: blood. All receptors come from a woman under 30 in good health.

This rearrangement joins TRBV28 to TRBJ2-1; a weak D match, TRBD2 (7 bases). The V gene's germline CDR1 is MDHEN and CDR2 SYDVKM. V gave up 11 bases and J gave up 6 bases, with 20 bases separating them. This CDR3 comprises 14 residues. The CDR3 DNA follows: TGTGCCTCCTCCGCCGGGGGGCTTATCAATGAGCAGTTCTTC. It specifies CASSAGGLINEQFF.

This chain joins TRBV12-3 or TRBV12-4 and TRBJ2-7; a weak D match, TRBD1 (6 bases). CDR3 size: 14 residues. V was cut by 1 base and J by 5 bases, with 12 bases left in between. CDR3 coding DNA: TGTGCCAGCAGTTTAGGGCAGGGGAAACACGAGCAGTACTTC. Translated, it gives CASSLGQGKHEQYF.

Written as DNA, the CDR3 is TGCAGTGCTTCGACCTCCGGGGAGCTGTTTTTT. Its translation: CSASTSGELFF. This chain links TRBV20-1 with TRBJ2-2; no clear D gene. CDR3 length equals 11 residues. In germline, CDR1 is DFQATT, CDR2 SNEGSKA (reference sequence). Deletions cut 5 bases from V and 6 bases from J, with 7 bases between.

This clonotype was counted only a few times. The gene calls are TRBV5-1 and TRBJ2-1; D remains unclear. Germline V gives CDR1 SGHRS, CDR2 YFSETQ. The CDR3 spans 14 residues. Trimming stripped 4 bases from V and 7 bases from J, with 15 bases between. The CDR3 is CASSAKVAVNEQFF. In nucleotides, the CDR3 is TGCGCCAGCAGCGCGAAAGTAGCCGTGAATGAGCAGTTCTTC. Supplemented by reference TRBV5-1 and TRBJ2-1, the full variable domain reads KAGVTQTPRYLIKTRGQQVTLSCSPISGHRSVSWYQQTPGQGLQFLFEYFSETQRNKGNFPGRFSGRQFSNSRSEMNVSTLELGDSALYLCASSAKVAVNEQFFGPGTRLTVL.

This clonotype was detected ten times or more. The J gene is TRBJ2-5, the V gene TRBV20-1; D remains unclear. The CDR3 has 12 amino acids. Germline assignment: CDR1 DFQATT and CDR2 SNEGSKA (reference sequence). V shed 5 bases and J shed 1 base, with 8 bases lying between them. CDR3: CSAGPSQETQYF. For the CDR3, the DNA is TGCAGTGCTGGACCGAGCCAAGAGACCCAGTACTTC.

This chain connects TRBV10-2 to TRBJ2-3; 11 bases map to TRBD2. This CDR3 comprises 15 residues. Per the germline V gene, CDR1 is WSHSY and CDR2 is SAAADI. The V gene end was trimmed by 8 bases and the J gene end by 5 bases; junction bases not matched to a gene: 9. The CDR3 is CASHAGTSGRDTQYF. DNA for the CDR3: TGCGCCAGCCATGCCGGGACTAGCGGCAGAGATACGCAGTATTTT.

This clonotype came up a few times. The V call is TRBV3-1, the J call TRBJ2-7; no clear D. Germline V lookup: CDR1 LGHDT, CDR2 YNNKEL (reference sequence). This CDR3 comprises 15 residues. V was shortened by 1 base and J by 4 bases, with 14 bases between the two germline ends. Here the CDR3 DNA reads TGTGCCAGCAGCCAAGGCGTTCTAGTGAAATACGAGCAGTACTTC. Its protein product is CASSQGVLVKYEQYF.

CDR3 nucleotide sequence: TGCAGCGTTGAGGTCGGAGTGAACACTGAAGCTTTCTTT. This translates into CSVEVGVNTEAFF. The rearrangement links TRBV29-1 to TRBJ1-1; D uncertain. The CDR3 has 13 amino acids. Germline V lookup: CDR1 SQVTM, CDR2 ANQGSEA. V shed 3 bases and J shed 0 bases, with 8 bases lying between them.

The chain joins TRBV6-2 or TRBV6-3 to TRBJ2-1; 13 bases match TRBD2. Germline CDR1 reads MNHEY; CDR2 reads SVGEGT. Trimming removed 6 bases from V and 8 bases from J; junction bases left unmatched: 7. The CDR3 spans 15 residues. The chain's CDR3 is CASSSGLAGVHEQFF. As DNA, the CDR3 is TGTGCCAGCAGCTCAGGACTAGCGGGGGTTCATGAGCAGTTCTTC.

The chain employs TRBV2 and TRBJ2-3, with a weak D call TRBD1 (6 bases). Germline-derived CDR1 and CDR2 are SNHLY and FYNNEI. The CDR3 length is 15 residues. V lost 11 bases and J lost 3, with 21 bases in between. CDR3 nucleotide sequence: TGTGCCGCCCCGGCCCCATTGGGGGCTACAGATACGCAGTATTTT. Translated, it gives CAAPAPLGATDTQYF.

In its sample, this clonotype was seen a few times. V usage is TRBV7-9 and J usage is TRBJ2-3; possibly TRBD1 for D (6 bases). The germline gives CDR1 SEHNR, CDR2 FQNEAQ (reference sequence). The CDR3 runs to 13 residues. Trimming left V 4 bases short and J 2 bases short, with 7 bases between. CDR3 nucleotides: TGTGCCAGCAGCTGGGACAACACAGATACGCAGTATTTT. Its translation is CASSWDNTDTQYF.

This clonotype appeared once. The chain couples TRBV10-3 to TRBJ1-1; possible D gene TRBD1, 6 bases. The CDR3 has 16 residues. The germline gives CDR1 ENHRY, CDR2 SYGVKD. V was clipped by 0 bases and J by 1 base, with 12 bases between them. CDR3 bases: TGTGCCATCAGTGAGTCGGACTGGGGACAGAACACTGAAGCTTTCTTT. As protein: CAISESDWGQNTEAFF.

CDR3 DNA: TGTGCCACCAGTGATCCGAATCAGGTAACGAACACTGAAGCTTTCTTT. This translates into CATSDPNQVTNTEAFF. The chain employs TRBV24-1 and TRBJ1-1; D is unclear. Looked up from germline, CDR1 is KGHDR and CDR2 is SFDVKD. The CDR3 has 16 amino acids. Trimming took off 3 bases at V and 1 base at J, with 14 bases between the two ends.

The genes are TRBV21-1 and TRBJ2-3; no DNA check was done on the table's D call, TRBD2. TRBV21-1 represents a pseudogene. The CDR3 length is 16 residues. CDR3 nucleotides: TGTGCCAGCAGCAAACGGCTAGCGGGGGGGCTGGATACGCAGTATTTT. Protein: CASSKRLAGGLDTQYF.

Notes on this clonotype: Given a much more abundant clone one base away, this may be a read error. The chain recombines TRBV6-5 with TRBJ2-5, with D hard to call. Germline CDR1 MNHEY, CDR2 SVGAGI. This CDR3 is built from 13 residues. Trimming removed 5 bases from V and 1 base from J, with 8 bases in between. The CDR3 DNA is TGTGCCAGCAGTGAAAGGCCCCAAGAGACCCAGTACTTC. Translating it yields CASSERPQETQYF.

The sample holds a few counts of this clonotype. Written as DNA, the CDR3 is TGTGCCACCACCCGAAGCGGGGGGGCTGACAATGAGCAGTTCTTC. This translates into CATTRSGGADNEQFF. The chain recombines TRBV15 with TRBJ2-1; 10 positions agree with TRBD2. The CDR3 is 15 residues long. Germline loops: CDR1 LNHNV, CDR2 YYDKDF (reference sequence). The ends lost 7 bases at V and 5 bases at J; junction bases unmatched: 8.

V usage is TRBV9 and J usage is TRBJ2-4; tentatively, D is TRBD1 (6 bases). Germline V gives CDR1 SGDLS, CDR2 YYNGEE. The V and J ends lost 8 bases and 10 bases respectively, with 22 bases between them. This CDR3 is 14 amino acids long. CDR3 in amino acids: CARLLPGALCIQYF. The DNA of the CDR3 is TGTGCCAGGTTGCTCCCAGGGGCACTTTGTATTCAGTACTTC.

The rearrangement joins TRBV7-9 to TRBJ2-5, with D possibly being TRBD1 (6 bases). The V gene lost 5 bases and the J gene lost 13 bases, with 17 bases spanning the gap. CDR1 SEHNR and CDR2 FQNEAQ come from the germline V gene (reference sequence). CDR3 size: 12 residues. The CDR3 nucleotides read TGTGCCAGCAGCCTAGGGGACAATGAGCGGTACTTC. Translation gives CASSLGDNERYF. The full variable domain, rest sourced from reference TRBV7-9 and TRBJ2-5, is DTGVSQNPRHKITKRGQNVTFRCDPISEHNRLYWYRQTLGQGPEFLTYFQNEAQLEKSRLLSDRFSAERPKGSFSTLEIQRTEQGDSAMYLCASSLGDNERYFGPGTRLLVL.

This sequence joins TRBV9 and TRBJ1-2, with D possibly matching TRBD1 (5 bases). From germline, CDR1 is SGDLS and CDR2 YYNGEE. Trimming removed 0 bases at V and 4 bases at J, with 13 bases between. This CDR3 region has 15 residues. CDR3 DNA sequence: TGTGCCAGCAGCGTAGCTCAAGACAGCCGCTATGGCTACACCTTC. It encodes CASSVAQDSRYGYTF.

This chain links TRBV9 with TRBJ2-5; possible D gene TRBD2, 6 bases. The ends were cut back, 3 bases at V and 5 bases at J, with 20 bases in the middle. Per the germline V gene, CDR1 is SGDLS and CDR2 is YYNGEE. This CDR3 contains 16 residues. The CDR3 protein is CASSASGTALGETQYF. CDR3 bases: TGTGCCAGCAGCGCCTCCGGGACTGCCTTGGGGGAGACCCAGTACTTC.

This clonotype has a handful of counts. This chain joins TRBV27 and TRBJ2-1; the D gene is possibly TRBD1 (6 bases). Trimming shortened V by 6 bases and J by 3 bases, and 15 bases separated the two germline ends. The germline gives CDR1 MNHEY, CDR2 SMNVEV (reference sequence). This CDR3 comprises 15 residues. CDR3 in DNA: TGTGCCAGCAGCCCCACAGGGTCCCTCTACAATGAGCAGTTCTTC. Encoded protein: CASSPTGSLYNEQFF.

The chain links TRBV7-8 to TRBJ2-1, with D unresolved. The germline V and J ends were trimmed by 0 bases and 6 bases, with 15 bases remaining between them. From germline, CDR1 is SGHVS and CDR2 FQNEAQ. The CDR3 runs to 16 residues. The CDR3 DNA sequence: TGTGCCAGCAGCTTAGCGCTAGGCAGCTCTCTCAATGAGCAGTTCTTC. Its translation: CASSLALGSSLNEQFF.

This clonotype was detected only a few times. The chain couples TRBV6-1 to TRBJ2-1, with D possibly being TRBD2 (6 bases). Looked up from germline, CDR1 is MNHNS and CDR2 is SASEGT. The CDR3 covers 15 residues. The germline V and J ends were trimmed by 5 bases and 5 bases, with 16 bases remaining between them. The CDR3, as DNA: TGTGCCAGCAGTCCCTCAGAGGAGGGCAACAATGAGCAGTTCTTC. Residues: CASSPSEEGNNEQFF.

The genes are TRBV6-5 and TRBJ1-2, with 7 nucleotides matching TRBD1. The CDR3 runs 13 residues. Trimming at V came to 6 bases and at J to 4 bases, leaving 5 bases not matched to a gene. Per germline, CDR1 MNHEY and CDR2 SVGAGI. CDR3 sequence reads: CASRSGGAYGYTF. The CDR3 nucleotides are TGTGCCAGCAGGTCAGGGGGGGCCTATGGCTACACCTTC.

The sample holds a few counts of this clonotype. The chain links TRBV7-2 to TRBJ1-1; D possibly corresponds to TRBD1 (5 bases). Germline V gene data show CDR1 as SGHTA and CDR2 as FQGNSA. V was pared by 1 base and J by 4 bases, with 16 bases between. The CDR3 runs to 16 residues. CDR3 region: CASSLGGGQGVTEAFF. In nucleotides, the CDR3 is TGTGCCAGCAGCTTAGGGGGCGGGCAAGGGGTCACTGAAGCTTTCTTT.

The chain employs TRBV4-1 and TRBJ2-4, with 8 bases identical to TRBD1. The J call may be mistaken, given a closer DNA end match to TRBJ2-7. The V gene's germline CDR1 is MGHRA and CDR2 YSYEKL. The CDR3 spans 14 residues. The CDR3, as DNA: TGCGCCAGCAGCCAAAGGACAGGGTGGGACGAGCAGTACTTC. It is translated as CASSQRTGWDEQYF.

Concerning this clonotype: One base away lies a much larger clone, so this may be a sequencing read error. The rearrangement joins TRBV28 to TRBJ2-1, with unresolved D. With 3 bases removed from V and 10 bases from J, the gap between germline ends came to 13 bases. This CDR3 has 13 residues. In germline, CDR1 is MDHEN, CDR2 SYDVKM. The CDR3 DNA reads as TGTGCCAGCAGTTTGACGGAGAACTACGAGCAGTTCTTC. Encoded protein: CASSLTENYEQFF.

The chain has TRBV18 and TRBJ2-3; a possible D gene is TRBD2 (5 bases). The CDR3 consists of 13 residues. V was cut by 6 bases and J by 5 bases, with 12 bases left in between. The germline V gene encodes CDR1 KGHSH and CDR2 LQKENI. The CDR3 region is CASSGNQRDTQYF. Written as DNA, the CDR3 is TGTGCCAGCTCCGGGAATCAACGAGATACGCAGTATTTT.

The chain combines TRBV27 with TRBJ2-3, with no clear D. V was cut by 0 bases and J by 6 bases, with 13 bases left in between. This CDR3 spans 15 amino acids. The germline CDR1 and CDR2 sequences are MNHEY and SMNVEV (reference sequence). CDR3 DNA: TGTGCCAGCAGTTTATCCCCCGGCCCCGGGGATACGCAGTATTTT. It yields the protein CASSLSPGPGDTQYF.